This entry concerns a single T cell receptor (beta chain). Treatment of the sample: around 19 received Ad26.COV2.S at low or high dose, single or two shots; roughly five received placebo; per-sample allocation not given. The samples were gathered on day 63 after the first injection of vaccine or placebo. The table came from immunoSEQ multiplex PCR; TCRdb's copy has only in-frame clones and leaves some out. The repertoire holds 300,000 to 350,000 clones, with about 86% as singletons. The source of the sample is a study of Ad26.COV2.S vaccination and SARS-CoV-2 variants. The specimen was peripheral blood, collected in a trial of Ad26.COV2.S vaccine versus placebo. The sequence was collected from a person aged 18-60 years who received the Ad26.COV2.S COVID-19 vaccine or a placebo.

In nucleotides, the CDR3 is TGCGCCAGCAGCTTGGCTCTGGCGGGGGCCGATACGCAGTATTTT. This codes for CASSLALAGADTQYF. This chain links TRBV5-1 with TRBJ2-3; possibly TRBD2 for D (7 bases). Per germline, CDR1 SGHRS and CDR2 YFSETQ. V lost 0 bases and J 6 bases, leaving 14 bases between the germline ends. This CDR3 is built from 15 residues.